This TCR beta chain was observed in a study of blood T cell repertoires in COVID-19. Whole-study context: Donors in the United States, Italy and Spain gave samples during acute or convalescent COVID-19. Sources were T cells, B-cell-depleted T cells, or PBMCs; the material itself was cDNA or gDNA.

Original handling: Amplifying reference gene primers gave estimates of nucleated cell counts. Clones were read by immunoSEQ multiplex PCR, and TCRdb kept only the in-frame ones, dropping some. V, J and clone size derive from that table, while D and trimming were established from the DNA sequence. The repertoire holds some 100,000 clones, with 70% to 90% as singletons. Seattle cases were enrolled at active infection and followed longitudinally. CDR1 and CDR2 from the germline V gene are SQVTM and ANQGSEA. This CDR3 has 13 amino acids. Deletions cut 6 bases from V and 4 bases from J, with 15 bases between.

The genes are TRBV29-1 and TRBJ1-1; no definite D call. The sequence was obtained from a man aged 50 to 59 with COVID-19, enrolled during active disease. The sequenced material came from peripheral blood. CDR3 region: CSVGDGRGTEAFF. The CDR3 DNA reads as TGCAGCGTCGGAGACGGGAGAGGCACTGAAGCTTTCTTT.